Below, 25 T cell receptor beta chains from the same sample are listed, as sequenced in a study of cytomegalovirus exposure and HLA in healthy donors (TCRdb year 2017). The library was made by the immunoSEQ multiplex PCR assay. Entries here come from immuneACCESS through TCRdb and include only in-frame sequences with V and J called. Some clones fail to appear in such tables; in the studies checked, an unresolved V gene covers under half of the shortfall, and the cause of the remainder is unknown. The sample profile shows approximately 110,000 clones; about 88% of them were found once. The top ten constitute about 4% of the sample. Specimen: PBMCs. These TCRs come from a woman between 18 and 29 years old in good health and CMV-seropositive.

The V call is TRBV7-2, the J call TRBJ2-5; TRBD2 might be the D (6 bases). Trimming took off 2 bases at V and 5 bases at J, with 12 bases between the two ends. CDR3 length: 14 residues. Per the germline V gene, CDR1 is SGHTA and CDR2 is FQGNSA. The CDR3 loop reads CASSLSGDKETQYF. CDR3 bases: TGTGCCAGCAGCTTATCGGGGGATAAGGAGACCCAGTACTTC.

The rearrangement links TRBV21-1 to TRBJ2-1; TRBD1, the table's D call, lacks a check against the DNA. TRBV21-1 is labeled a pseudogene. This CDR3 contains 20 residues. The CDR3 is CASSKGGQGKKKISYNEQFF. The CDR3 nucleotides are TGTGCCAGCAGCAAAGGGGGGCAGGGTAAGAAAAAAATCTCCTACAATGAGCAGTTCTTC.

The chain uses TRBV7-9 and TRBJ1-1, with 7 bases matching TRBD1. V lost 5 bases, J lost 7 bases, and 10 bases stayed unmatched. The CDR3 spans 14 residues. Germline loops: CDR1 SEHNR, CDR2 FQNEAQ (reference sequence). The CDR3: CASSTGTAQIEAFF. CDR3 nucleotide sequence: TGTGCCAGCAGCACCGGGACAGCCCAGATTGAAGCTTTCTTT.

This chain connects TRBV4-1 to TRBJ2-3; 7 bases align to TRBD1. CDR1 is MGHRA, CDR2 YSYEKL, per germline. V lost 5 bases to trimming and J lost 0 bases; unmatched junction nucleotides: 8. The CDR3 is 16 amino acids. The CDR3 DNA reads TGCGCCAGCAGCTTGGGACAGAGACTTAGCACAGATACGCAGTATTTT. Protein sequence: CASSLGQRLSTDTQYF.

The rearrangement joins TRBV18 to TRBJ2-7, with TRBD2 matching over 11 bases. J gave up 3 bases and V 3 bases, and 7 bases lay outside the gene matches. The CDR3 is 16 amino acids. Germline V gene lookup returns CDR1 KGHSH and CDR2 LQKENI. CDR3 sequence: CASSPGTSGWGYEQYF. In nucleotides, the CDR3 is TGTGCCAGCTCACCCGGGACTAGCGGTTGGGGCTACGAGCAGTACTTC. The entire variable domain, with the rest obtained from reference TRBV18 and TRBJ2-7, is as follows: NAGVMQNPRHLVRRRGQEARLRCSPMKGHSHVYWYRQLPEEGLKFMVYLQKENIIDESGMPKERFSAEFPKEGPSILRIQQVVRGDSAAYFCASSPGTSGWGYEQYFGPGTRLTVT.

This chain links TRBV5-6 with TRBJ1-5; no clear D. The germline gives CDR1 SGHDT, CDR2 YYEEEE. The CDR3 is 15 amino acids. V lost 2 bases and J lost 5, with 14 bases in between. CDR3 residues: CASSLFLGFDQPQHF. CDR3 sequence (DNA): TGTGCCAGCAGCTTATTCCTAGGCTTTGATCAGCCCCAGCATTTT.

The chain uses TRBV9 and TRBJ2-3, with TRBD1 identical over 10 bases. Trimming took 4 bases from V and 6 from J; bases not matched to a gene: 8. Germline values: CDR1 SGDLS, CDR2 YYNGEE. The CDR3 is 15 residues long. CDR3 residues: CASSTGTGEADTQYF. The DNA for the CDR3 is TGTGCCAGCAGCACTGGGACAGGGGAGGCGGATACGCAGTATTTT.

This clone was seen once. The rearrangement uses TRBV30 and TRBJ2-7; D gene ambiguous. CDR3 size: 12 residues. The germline V gene has CDR1 GTSNPN and CDR2 SVGIG (reference sequence). The V gene lost 5 bases and the J gene lost 0 bases, with 8 bases spanning the gap. CDR3 loop: CAWARLSYEQYF. Written as DNA, the CDR3 is TGTGCCTGGGCCAGGCTCTCCTACGAGCAGTACTTC.

The chain has TRBV9 and TRBJ2-2; no clear D gene. Germline V gene lookup returns CDR1 SGDLS and CDR2 YYNGEE. This CDR3 contains 16 residues. V gave up 0 bases and J gave up 1 base, with 10 bases separating them. The CDR3 loop is CASSVDRALNTGELFF. In DNA form, the CDR3 reads TGTGCCAGCAGCGTAGATAGAGCTTTGAACACCGGGGAGCTGTTTTTT.

V and J are TRBV28 and TRBJ1-4; 8 bases are a match to TRBD1. This CDR3 contains 14 residues. The trim removed 5 bases at V and 4 bases at J, leaving 3 bases unmatched. Germline V lookup: CDR1 MDHEN, CDR2 SYDVKM. CDR3 region: CASSLQGGNEKLFF. In DNA, the CDR3 is TGTGCCAGCAGTCTACAGGGGGGTAATGAAAAACTGTTTTTT. Full variable domain (rest looked up from reference TRBV28 and TRBJ1-4): DVKVTQSSRYLVKRTGEKVFLECVQDMDHENMFWYRQDPGLGLRLIYFSYDVKMKEKGDIPEGYSVSREKKERFSLILESASTNQTSMYLCASSLQGGNEKLFFGSGTQLSVL.

The chain links TRBV27 to TRBJ1-4; D is perhaps TRBD1 (5 bases). V was clipped by 3 bases and J by 8 bases, with 16 bases between them. The CDR3 runs 15 residues. The germline V gene encodes CDR1 MNHEY and CDR2 SMNVEV (reference sequence). The CDR3 DNA sequence: TGTGCCAGCAGTTTTCGTGGGAGGGGAGGGGAAAAACTGTTTTTT. It translates to CASSFRGRGGEKLFF.

This chain joins TRBV7-6 and TRBJ1-3; the D is unclear. CDR3 size: 16 residues. V lost 0 bases to trimming and J lost 0 bases, with 9 bases between them. The germline V gene encodes CDR1 SGHVS and CDR2 FNYEAQ. CDR3 coding DNA: TGTGCCAGCAGCTTAGCGACGGGGAGCTCTGGAAACACCATATATTTT. Encoded protein: CASSLATGSSGNTIYF.

The chain couples TRBV25-1 to TRBJ2-3; 10 bases are a match to TRBD1. The germline gives CDR1 MGHDK, CDR2 SYGVNS. The CDR3 runs to 18 residues. The V segment lost 6 bases and the J segment 1 base; nucleotides outside the gene matches: 13. CDR3: CASSLSLDRGIGTDTQYF. In DNA, the CDR3 is TGTGCCAGCAGCTTGAGCCTGGACAGGGGGATTGGCACAGATACGCAGTATTTT.

The V gene is TRBV28, the J gene TRBJ2-1, with no clear D. V was trimmed by 3 bases and J by 7 bases, leaving 7 bases between them. CDR3 size: 12 residues. CDR1 and CDR2 (germline): MDHEN, SYDVKM. Here the CDR3 reads CASSFSRNEQFF. The CDR3 DNA sequence: TGTGCCAGCAGTTTTTCCAGGAATGAGCAGTTCTTC.

With regard to this clone: This specimen includes other DNA sequences encoding the same CDR3. The chain couples TRBV5-4 to TRBJ1-1; no firm D call. Trimming shortened V by 2 bases and J by 4 bases, and 9 bases separated the two germline ends. Germline CDR1 is SGHNT and CDR2 is YYREEE (reference sequence). The length of the CDR3 is 13 residues. The CDR3 DNA is TGTGCCAGCAGCTTTCAAACGGGCACTGAAGCTTTCTTT. It codes for CASSFQTGTEAFF.

V is TRBV27 and J is TRBJ2-7, with a tentative D call TRBD2 (5 bases). The V end was cut by 3 bases, the J end by 5 bases, with 11 bases between. Germline V CDR1 and CDR2: MNHEY, SMNVEV (reference sequence). This CDR3 region has 13 residues. CDR3: CASSFPGTNEQYF. For the CDR3, the DNA is TGTGCCAGCAGTTTCCCGGGAACAAACGAGCAGTACTTC.

CDR3 residues: CASSRGGGGQNNEQFF. DNA for the CDR3: TGTGCCAGCAGCCGCGGAGGGGGCGGACAGAACAATGAGCAGTTCTTC. The V gene is TRBV7-2, the J gene TRBJ2-1; weak D call: TRBD1 (7 bases). V was cut by 5 bases and J by 5 bases, with 19 bases left in between. Germline V gene data show CDR1 as SGHTA and CDR2 as FQGNSA. CDR3 size: 16 residues. Filled out from reference TRBV7-2 and TRBJ2-1, the complete variable domain reads GAGVSQSPSNKVTEKGKDVELRCDPISGHTALYWYRQSLGQGLEFLIYFQGNSAPDKSGLPSDRFSAERTGGSVSTLTIQRTQQEDSAVYLCASSRGGGGQNNEQFFGPGTRLTVL.

The chain couples TRBV18 to TRBJ2-6; TRBD2 is a possible D gene (7 bases). Germline CDR1 is KGHSH and CDR2 is LQKENI. CDR3 size: 21 residues. Trimming cost V 3 bases and J 0 bases, with 24 bases left between them. The CDR3 sequence is CASSPRGGDRHSTSGANVLTF. For the CDR3, the DNA is TGTGCCAGCTCACCGAGGGGGGGAGACAGGCATTCGACCTCTGGGGCCAACGTCCTGACTTTC.

The V call is TRBV7-6, the J call TRBJ1-2; 8 nucleotides line up with TRBD1. The germline gives CDR1 SGHVS, CDR2 FNYEAQ. This CDR3 has 14 amino acids. The V and J ends lost 1 base and 7 bases, in that order; junction bases with no gene match: 5. CDR3: CASSLGRTGRGYTF. The CDR3 DNA follows: TGTGCCAGCAGCTTAGGAAGGACAGGGCGTGGCTACACCTTC. Together with reference TRBV7-6 and TRBJ1-2, the CDR3 gives the full variable domain: GAGVSQSPRYKVTKRGQDVALRCDPISGHVSLYWYRQALGQGPEFLTYFNYEAQQDKSGLPNDRFSAERPEGSISTLTIQRTEQRDSAMYRCASSLGRTGRGYTFGSGTRLTVV.

The CDR3 nucleotides read TGTGCCGTCCAACCCAGGGGGACTAGCGGATACGAGCAGTACTTC. This gives the protein CAVQPRGTSGYEQYF. V is TRBV30 and J is TRBJ2-7; TRBD2 matches at 11 bases. This CDR3 is 15 amino acids long. The V and J ends lost 8 bases and 4 bases, in that order; junction bases with no gene match: 13. Germline values: CDR1 GTSNPN, CDR2 SVGIG (reference sequence). Together with reference TRBV30 and TRBJ2-7, the CDR3 gives the full variable domain: SQTIHQWPATLVQPVGSPLSLECTVEGTSNPNLYWYRQAAGRGLQLLFYSVGIGQISSEVPQNLSASRPQDRQFILSSKKLLLSDSGFYLCAVQPRGTSGYEQYFGPGTRLTVT.

This clone was seen more than once but under ten times. This rearrangement joins TRBV28 to TRBJ2-5; D might be TRBD2 (6 bases). CDR3 size: 14 residues. CDR1 and CDR2 (germline): MDHEN, SYDVKM. Trimming shortened V by 7 bases and J by 5 bases, and 17 bases separated the two germline ends. DNA of the CDR3: TGTGCCAGCACCAAAAAGGGAGGATGGGAGACCCAGTACTTC. Protein sequence: CASTKKGGWETQYF.

This CDR3 is CASSFPGTDTQYF. In nucleotides, the CDR3 is TGTGCCAGCAGCTTCCCCGGCACAGATACGCAGTATTTT. J is TRBJ2-3 and V is TRBV7-3; D call uncertain. V lost 3 bases to trimming and J lost 1 base, with 5 bases between them. Germline CDR1 is SGHTA and CDR2 is FQGTGA. CDR3 length: 13 amino acids.

The chain employs TRBV13 and TRBJ2-7; D unclear. This CDR3 has 14 residues. Trimming took off 0 bases at V and 4 bases at J, with 10 bases between the two ends. Germline V CDR1 and CDR2: PRHDT, FYEKMQ (reference sequence). The CDR3: CASSLGSVMYEQYF. DNA for the CDR3: TGTGCCAGCAGCTTAGGATCGGTGATGTACGAGCAGTACTTC.

The chain uses TRBV4-1 and TRBJ1-3, with D possibly TRBD1 on 5 matching bases. Germline loops: CDR1 MGHRA, CDR2 YSYEKL. V dropped 2 bases and J dropped 1 base, with 6 bases sitting between them. This CDR3 region has 14 residues. The CDR3 is CASSQTGSGNTIYF. The CDR3, as DNA: TGCGCCAGCAGCCAAACAGGTTCTGGAAACACCATATATTTT.

The J gene is TRBJ2-5, the V gene TRBV6-6; TRBD2 matches 15 bases. Germline assignment: CDR1 MNHNY and CDR2 SVGAGI (reference sequence). The J segment lost 4 bases and the V segment lost 4 bases, leaving 1 base of the junction unmatched. The CDR3 loop spans 15 amino acids. CDR3: CASSWTSGGAETQYF. CDR3 nucleotides: TGTGCCAGCAGTTGGACTAGCGGGGGGGCAGAGACCCAGTACTTC.